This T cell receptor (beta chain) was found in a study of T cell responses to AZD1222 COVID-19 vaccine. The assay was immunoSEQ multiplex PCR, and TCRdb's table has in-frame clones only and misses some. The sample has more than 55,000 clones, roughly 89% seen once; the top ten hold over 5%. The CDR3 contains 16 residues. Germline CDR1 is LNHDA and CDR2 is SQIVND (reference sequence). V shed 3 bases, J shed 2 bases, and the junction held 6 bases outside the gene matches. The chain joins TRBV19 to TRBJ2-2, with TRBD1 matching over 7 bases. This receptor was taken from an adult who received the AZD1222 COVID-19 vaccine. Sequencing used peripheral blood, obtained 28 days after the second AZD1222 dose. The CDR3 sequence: CASSIPGQTNTGELFF. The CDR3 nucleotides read TGTGCCAGTAGTATTCCGGGACAGACTAACACCGGGGAGCTGTTTTTT.